Below, 16 T cell receptor beta chains from the same sample are listed, as sequenced in a study of cytomegalovirus exposure and HLA in healthy donors. 60 Vbeta and 13 Jbeta primers were used in PCR. Assay: immunoSEQ multiplex PCR; the TCRdb copy retains only in-frame clones and omits some. The table lists 75,000 to 90,000 clones, roughly 80% of them singletons. Material for sequencing was PBMCs. These receptor sequences come from a human donor in good health.

V usage is TRBV6-1 and J usage is TRBJ1-4; 8 nucleotides match TRBD1. This CDR3 comprises 14 residues. Germline-derived CDR1 and CDR2 are MNHNS and SASEGT. The junction had 3 bases not matched to a gene; V was cut back by 7 bases and J by 2 bases. CDR3 coding DNA: TGTGCCAGCAAGACAGGGGCGACTAATGAAAAACTGTTTTTT. This encodes CASKTGATNEKLFF.

J is TRBJ2-1 and V is TRBV5-1; D remains ambiguous. V was shortened by 0 bases and J by 6 bases, with 13 bases between the two germline ends. CDR1 is SGHRS, CDR2 YFSETQ, per germline. The CDR3 consists of 15 residues. CDR3 sequence (DNA): TGCGCCAGCAGCTTGGTTCCCACTTCGGGCAATGAGCAGTTCTTC. Its protein product is CASSLVPTSGNEQFF.

The chain uses TRBV27 and TRBJ2-3, with 11 positions matching TRBD2. V shed 4 bases and J 5 bases; nucleotides not matched to a gene: 5. The germline gives CDR1 MNHEY, CDR2 SMNVEV (reference sequence). The CDR3 is 15 residues long. This chain's CDR3 is CASSYSGGAGDTQYF. As DNA, the CDR3 is TGTGCCAGCAGTTATAGCGGGGGGGCAGGAGATACGCAGTATTTT.

The chain recombines TRBV2 with TRBJ1-1, with D perhaps matching TRBD1 (6 bases). The germline CDR1 and CDR2 sequences are SNHLY and FYNNEI. The CDR3 loop spans 16 amino acids. The germline V and J ends were trimmed by 3 bases and 0 bases, with 14 bases remaining between them. The CDR3 DNA is TGTGCCAGCAGTGATGGGGACAACGATATGAACACTGAAGCTTTCTTT. Translated: CASSDGDNDMNTEAFF.

This clone was observed a few times. The CDR3 nucleotides are TGTGCCAGCAGCTCGACAGGGACAGGGGCAGCAGATACGCAGTATTTT. It is translated as CASSSTGTGAADTQYF. V is TRBV7-9 and J is TRBJ2-3, with 10 bases identical to TRBD1. The CDR3 runs to 16 residues. Losses at the gene ends were 4 bases for V and 4 bases for J; bases not matched to a gene: 8. Germline lookup yields CDR1 SEHNR and CDR2 FQNEAQ (reference sequence).

This sequence joins TRBV7-2 and TRBJ2-7, with a tentative D call TRBD1 (6 bases). V was shortened by 6 bases and J by 3 bases, with 12 bases between the two germline ends. This CDR3 is 13 amino acids long. CDR1 and CDR2 from the germline V gene are SGHTA and FQGNSA. DNA of the CDR3: TGTGCCAGCAGGGACAGTATGCGCTACGAGCAGTACTTC. Translating gives CASRDSMRYEQYF.

The rearrangement joins TRBV7-2 to TRBJ1-3; D uncertain. This CDR3 spans 15 amino acids. With 5 bases removed from V and 0 bases from J, the gap between germline ends came to 11 bases. Looked up from germline, CDR1 is SGHTA and CDR2 is FQGNSA. The CDR3 nucleotides are TGTGCCAGCAGCGTCATACACAGCTCTGGAAACACCATATATTTT. Protein product: CASSVIHSSGNTIYF.

This clone appeared a few times. V and J are TRBV2 and TRBJ2-1, with D hard to call. The CDR3 covers 12 residues. Germline CDR1 SNHLY, CDR2 FYNNEI. Trimming stripped 8 bases from V and 6 bases from J, with 11 bases between. The CDR3 loop reads CASERLTNEQFF. The CDR3 coding sequence is TGTGCCAGCGAGAGGCTGACCAATGAGCAGTTCTTC. Complete variable domain (other parts from reference TRBV2 and TRBJ2-1): EPEVTQTPSHQVTQMGQEVILRCVPISNHLYFYWYRQILGQKVEFLVSFYNNEISEKSEIFDDQFSVERPDGSNFTLKIRSTKLEDSAMYFCASERLTNEQFFGPGTRLTVL.

The rearrangement links TRBV5-1 to TRBJ2-5, with 8 bases that match TRBD1. With 4 bases clipped from V and 4 bases from J, the junction kept 9 bases outside the gene matches. The CDR3 is made up of 15 amino acids. CDR1 is SGHRS and CDR2 is YFSETQ in the germline V gene. The CDR3 DNA sequence: TGCGCCAGCAGCAAGACGGGGCAGGGGGCAGAGACCCAGTACTTC. Residues: CASSKTGQGAETQYF.

This sequence joins TRBV2 and TRBJ1-5; no clear D. V lost 1 base and J lost 1, with 8 bases in between. CDR3 length equals 15 residues. The germline gives CDR1 SNHLY, CDR2 FYNNEI. The CDR3, as DNA: TGTGCCAGCAGTGAAGTGAGGGAGAGCAATCAGCCCCAGCATTTT. This translates into CASSEVRESNQPQHF.

The chain combines TRBV30 with TRBJ2-5; 10 nucleotides align to TRBD2. Germline trimming cut 2 bases from V and 5 bases from J; bases unmatched to any gene: 11. The CDR3 runs to 16 residues. Germline CDR1 is GTSNPN and CDR2 is SVGIG (reference sequence). Here the CDR3 DNA reads TGTGCCTGGAGTTTCGGACGAGCGGGGGGGCAGGAGACCCAGTACTTC. Protein sequence: CAWSFGRAGGQETQYF.

This chain connects TRBV9 to TRBJ2-1; 7 nucleotides line up with TRBD2. The CDR3 spans 15 residues. Germline V gene data show CDR1 as SGDLS and CDR2 as YYNGEE. The V segment lost 3 bases and the J segment 3 bases; nucleotides outside the gene matches: 6. The CDR3: CASSGRPGGYNEQFF. The CDR3 region has the DNA TGTGCCAGCAGCGGTCGCCCGGGGGGCTACAATGAGCAGTTCTTC.

The chain is built from TRBV13 and TRBJ2-5; 7 nucleotides agree with TRBD2. J lost 1 base, V lost 2 bases, and 4 bases had no gene match. Per germline, CDR1 PRHDT and CDR2 FYEKMQ (reference sequence). This CDR3 has 15 amino acids. In DNA, the CDR3 is TGTGCCAGCAGCTTAAACGGGGGGTCCCAAGAGACCCAGTACTTC. Amino acid sequence: CASSLNGGSQETQYF.

V and J are TRBV9 and TRBJ2-6; the D gene is possibly TRBD2 (5 bases). CDR1 is SGDLS, CDR2 YYNGEE, per germline. The CDR3 sequence is 16 residues long. V lost 1 base, J lost 1 base, and 9 bases lay in between. CDR3 sequence (DNA): TGTGCCAGCAGCGTACTTCGCGGGTCTGGGGCCAACGTCCTGACTTTC. Translation: CASSVLRGSGANVLTF.

This chain uses TRBV29-1 with TRBJ2-3; 13 bases match TRBD2. J lost 0 bases, V lost 2 bases, and 2 bases had no gene match. The length of the CDR3 is 16 residues. CDR1 and CDR2 (germline): SQVTM, ANQGSEA. CDR3 bases: TGCAGCGTTGAACTGGGACTAGCGGGGAGCACAGATACGCAGTATTTT. This sequence encodes CSVELGLAGSTDTQYF.

This clone has a handful of counts. This chain links TRBV6-6 with TRBJ2-7; D not resolved. Germline-derived CDR1 and CDR2 are MNHNY and SVGAGI (reference sequence). Trimming pared 6 bases from V and 3 bases from J, leaving 6 bases between. The CDR3 contains 11 residues. The CDR3 reads CASSPYYEQYF. The CDR3 DNA sequence: TGTGCCAGCAGCCCTTACTACGAGCAGTACTTC.